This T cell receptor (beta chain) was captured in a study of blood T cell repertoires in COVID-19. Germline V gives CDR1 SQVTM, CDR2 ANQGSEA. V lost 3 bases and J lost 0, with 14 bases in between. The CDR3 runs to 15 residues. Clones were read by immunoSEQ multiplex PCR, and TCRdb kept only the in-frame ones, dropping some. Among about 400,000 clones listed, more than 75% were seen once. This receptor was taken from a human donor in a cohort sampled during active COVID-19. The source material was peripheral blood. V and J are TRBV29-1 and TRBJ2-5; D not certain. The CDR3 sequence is CSVDLAAKYQETQYF. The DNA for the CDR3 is TGCAGCGTTGATCTGGCTGCAAAGTACCAAGAGACCCAGTACTTC.